These 10 T cell receptor beta chains were all obtained from the same sample, sequenced in a study of cytomegalovirus exposure and HLA in healthy donors. It was with 60 Vbeta and 13 Jbeta primers that the PCR ran. The protocol was immunoSEQ multiplex PCR, while the TCRdb copy is restricted to in-frame clones and leaves out a portion. The sample yields around 76,000 clones, 60% to 75% seen once. Sample: PBMCs. These receptors were collected from a woman aged 40 to 50 in good health and CMV-seropositive.

The J gene is TRBJ1-2, the V gene TRBV5-6; weak D call: TRBD1 (6 bases). Trimming shortened V by 2 bases and J by 8 bases, and 19 bases separated the two germline ends. CDR1 is SGHDT, CDR2 YYEEEE, per germline. CDR3 length equals 15 residues. The CDR3 protein is CASSLWAGATRGYTF. DNA for the CDR3: TGTGCCAGCAGCTTATGGGCAGGGGCGACTCGGGGCTACACCTTC.

The V gene is TRBV7-2, the J gene TRBJ1-5, with D possibly TRBD1 on 6 matching bases. Looked up from germline, CDR1 is SGHTA and CDR2 is FQGNSA. The CDR3 covers 14 residues. Trimming left V 6 bases short and J 7 bases short, with 16 bases between. CDR3 bases: TGTGCCAGCAGTCTTGCCTTTCAGGGGCAGCCCCAGCATTTT. Encoded protein: CASSLAFQGQPQHF.

The V gene is TRBV5-4, the J gene TRBJ2-5, with no clear D. The CDR3 extends over 11 amino acids. The germline V and J ends were trimmed by 3 bases and 2 bases, with 2 bases remaining between them. Looked up from germline, CDR1 is SGHNT and CDR2 is YYREEE (reference sequence). The chain's CDR3 is CASSSQETQYF. As DNA, the CDR3 is TGTGCCAGCAGCTCGCAAGAGACCCAGTACTTC.

This chain joins TRBV7-2 and TRBJ1-2; TRBD1 is a possible D gene (5 bases). V shed 5 bases and J shed 8 bases, with 15 bases lying between them. The CDR3 has 13 amino acids. Germline V lookup: CDR1 SGHTA, CDR2 FQGNSA. The CDR3 DNA reads as TGTGCCAGCAGCCCCCAGGAGGGGCAGGGCTACACCTTC. It translates to CASSPQEGQGYTF.

This clone was counted between two and nine times. The chain recombines TRBV19 with TRBJ2-7; the D gene is possibly TRBD2 (6 bases). The CDR3 length is 14 residues. V was cut by 5 bases and J by 2 bases, with 13 bases left in between. Germline V gene data show CDR1 as LNHDA and CDR2 as SQIVND (reference sequence). CDR3 loop: CASSWGGETYEQYF. DNA for the CDR3: TGTGCCAGTAGTTGGGGCGGGGAGACCTACGAGCAGTACTTC.

The V and J genes are TRBV7-2 and TRBJ2-7, with 7 bases fitting TRBD2. The CDR3 has 14 amino acids. Germline CDR1 SGHTA, CDR2 FQGNSA. The V and J ends lost 4 bases and 7 bases, in that order; junction bases with no gene match: 10. Written as DNA, the CDR3 is TGTGCCAGCAGCTACCCGGGGCCGGGGGGAGAGCAGTACTTC. This translates into CASSYPGPGGEQYF.

This chain joins TRBV7-2 and TRBJ1-2, with unresolved D. CDR3 length: 13 amino acids. V lost 2 bases and J lost 4, with 8 bases in between. CDR1 is SGHTA, CDR2 FQGNSA, per germline. CDR3 region: CASSLYSSYGYTF. In DNA, the CDR3 is TGTGCCAGCAGCTTATACAGCTCCTATGGCTACACCTTC.

The chain joins TRBV5-4 to TRBJ2-3; the match to TRBD2 covers 8 bases. Per germline, CDR1 SGHNT and CDR2 YYREEE (reference sequence). The CDR3 extends over 15 amino acids. V lost 1 base, J lost 0 bases, and 1 base stayed unmatched. The DNA for the CDR3 is TGTGCCAGCAGCTTGAAGCGGGAGAGCACAGATACGCAGTATTTT. Its protein is CASSLKRESTDTQYF.

The V call is TRBV2, the J call TRBJ2-1; 8 bases match TRBD2. Germline trimming cut 6 bases from V and 0 bases from J; bases unmatched to any gene: 4. The CDR3 length is 15 residues. Per germline, CDR1 SNHLY and CDR2 FYNNEI. CDR3 nucleotide sequence: TGTGCCAGCAGGAGAGCGGGGGACTCCTACAATGAGCAGTTCTTC. Protein product: CASRRAGDSYNEQFF. Supplemented by reference TRBV2 and TRBJ2-1, the full variable domain reads EPEVTQTPSHQVTQMGQEVILRCVPISNHLYFYWYRQILGQKVEFLVSFYNNEISEKSEIFDDQFSVERPDGSNFTLKIRSTKLEDSAMYFCASRRAGDSYNEQFFGPGTRLTVL.

The chain employs TRBV7-2 and TRBJ2-7; 8 bases align to TRBD2. The germline V gene encodes CDR1 SGHTA and CDR2 FQGNSA. The CDR3 is made up of 14 amino acids. With 8 bases clipped from V and 4 bases from J, the junction kept 10 bases outside the gene matches. The CDR3 DNA sequence: TGTGCCAGCCAATGGACCAGCGGGAGTTACGAGCAGTACTTC. This translates into CASQWTSGSYEQYF.